This paragraph covers one TCR beta chain sequence. The data were taken from a study of blood T cell repertoires in COVID-19. The wider study: PBMCs, B-cell-depleted T cells, or T cells provided the cDNA or gDNA that made up the material.

As originally analysed: Nucleated cell counts were estimated from reference gene primer amplification. Sequencing was performed with immunoSEQ multiplex PCR; in TCRdb, only in-frame clones are kept and a portion is missing. The V and J calls and clone size were taken over from that table, and D and trimming were inferred from the DNA. The repertoire holds 250,000 to 350,000 clones, with more than 70% as singletons. CDR3 size: 15 residues. Germline lookup yields CDR1 SGDLS and CDR2 YYNGEE. V shed 0 bases and J 5 bases; nucleotides not matched to a gene: 5. Source material: peripheral blood. The sequence was collected from a woman aged 30 to 39 who had recovered from COVID-19. The chain has TRBV9 and TRBJ2-1, with 7 bases fitting TRBD1. This CDR3 is CASSVGPDRDNEQFF. Here the CDR3 DNA reads TGTGCCAGCAGCGTAGGGCCTGACAGGGACAATGAGCAGTTCTTC.